This TCR beta chain was recovered during a study of tumor and adjacent non-tumor tissue in lung cancer. Across the whole study: Aged about 31 to 80 years, patients included under 13 men and about 5 women with stage I to III disease. On average, productive TCRbeta reads reached roughly 3.9 million per sample. Study-wide results and caveats: Normal lung showed higher cumulative top 100 clone frequency than tumor. TCR diversity was significantly greater in tumor than normal lung tissue.

As to this clonotype: As yet, its antigen is unknown.

RNA was extracted from bulk tissue without any cell sorting. This non-tumor lung sample came from over 3 cm beyond the tumor edge. Trimming took off 1 base at V and 7 bases at J, with 7 bases between the two ends. The CDR3 sequence is 12 residues long. The germline V gene encodes CDR1 MNHNS and CDR2 SASEGT. A modified ARM-PCR protocol with three rounds of nested PCR amplified TCRbeta. Each CDR3 protein is one row after TCRdb ran MiXCR on the multiplex PCR reads. The table lists some 47,000 distinct CDR3 sequences, around 67% of them singletons. Material: distant non-tumor lung tissue. The chain uses TRBV6-1 and TRBJ1-1; D call uncertain. This clonotype originated in a woman aged 40 to 50 with non-small cell lung cancer. The CDR3 sequence is CASSEDRVEAFF. For the CDR3, the DNA is TGTGCCAGCAGTGAAGATAGGGTTGAAGCTTTCTTT.